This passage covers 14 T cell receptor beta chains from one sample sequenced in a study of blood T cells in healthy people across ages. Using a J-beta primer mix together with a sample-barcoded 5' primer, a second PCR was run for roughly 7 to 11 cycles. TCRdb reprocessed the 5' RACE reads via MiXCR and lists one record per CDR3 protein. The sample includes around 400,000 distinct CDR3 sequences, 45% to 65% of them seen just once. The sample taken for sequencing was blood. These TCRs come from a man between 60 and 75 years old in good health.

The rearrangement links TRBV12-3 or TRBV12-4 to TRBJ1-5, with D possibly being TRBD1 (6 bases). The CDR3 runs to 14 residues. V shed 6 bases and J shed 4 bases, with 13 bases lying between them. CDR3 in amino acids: CASSPGTNNQPQHF. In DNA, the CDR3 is TGTGCCAGCAGCCCCGGGACAAATAATCAGCCCCAGCATTTT.

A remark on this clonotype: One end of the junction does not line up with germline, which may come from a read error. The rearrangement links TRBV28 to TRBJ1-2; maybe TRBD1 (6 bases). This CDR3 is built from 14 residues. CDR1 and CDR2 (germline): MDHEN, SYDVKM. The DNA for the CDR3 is TGCGCCAGCAGACGAAGGACAGCGGGCTATGGCTACACCTTC. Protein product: CASRRRTAGYGYTF.

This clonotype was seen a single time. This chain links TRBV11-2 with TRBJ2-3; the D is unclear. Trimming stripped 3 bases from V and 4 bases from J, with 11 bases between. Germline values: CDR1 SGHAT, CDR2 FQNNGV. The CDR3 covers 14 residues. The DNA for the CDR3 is TGTGCCAGCAGCTTCACGGGTCGATCAGATACGCAGTATTTT. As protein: CASSFTGRSDTQYF.

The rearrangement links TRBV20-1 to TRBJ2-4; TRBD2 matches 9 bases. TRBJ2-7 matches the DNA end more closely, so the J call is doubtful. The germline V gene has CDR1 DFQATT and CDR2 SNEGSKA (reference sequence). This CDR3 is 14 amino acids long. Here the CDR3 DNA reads TGCAGTGCTAGAATTAGCGGGGGAACCGTCGAGCAGTACTTC. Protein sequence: CSARISGGTVEQYF.

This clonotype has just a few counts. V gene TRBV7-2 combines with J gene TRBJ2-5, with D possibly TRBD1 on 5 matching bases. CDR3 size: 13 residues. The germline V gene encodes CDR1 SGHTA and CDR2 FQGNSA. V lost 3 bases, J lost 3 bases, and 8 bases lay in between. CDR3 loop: CASSFMTEETQYF. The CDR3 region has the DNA TGTGCCAGCAGCTTCATGACAGAAGAGACCCAGTACTTC. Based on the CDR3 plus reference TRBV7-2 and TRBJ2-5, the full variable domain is GAGVSQSPSNKVTEKGKDVELRCDPISGHTALYWYRQSLGQGLEFLIYFQGNSAPDKSGLPSDRFSAERTGGSVSTLTIQRTQQEDSAVYLCASSFMTEETQYFGPGTRLLVL.

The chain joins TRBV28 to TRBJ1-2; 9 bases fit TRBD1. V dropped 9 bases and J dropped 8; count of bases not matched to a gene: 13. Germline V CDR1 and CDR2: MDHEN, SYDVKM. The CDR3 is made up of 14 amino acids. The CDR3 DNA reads TGTGCCAGTAGGCGCATCGGGACAGGGTCGGGCTACACCTTC. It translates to CASRRIGTGSGYTF.

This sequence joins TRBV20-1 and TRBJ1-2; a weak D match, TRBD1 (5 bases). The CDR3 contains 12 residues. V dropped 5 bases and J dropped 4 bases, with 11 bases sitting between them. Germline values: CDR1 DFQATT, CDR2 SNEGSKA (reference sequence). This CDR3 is CSAHRSTYGYTF. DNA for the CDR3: TGCAGTGCTCACAGGTCAACCTATGGCTACACCTTC.

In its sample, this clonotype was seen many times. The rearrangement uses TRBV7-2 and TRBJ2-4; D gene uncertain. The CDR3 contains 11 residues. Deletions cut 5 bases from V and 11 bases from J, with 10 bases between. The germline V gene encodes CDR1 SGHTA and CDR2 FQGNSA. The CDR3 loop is CASSQTALQYF. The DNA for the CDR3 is TGTGCCAGCAGCCAGACGGCACTTCAGTACTTC.

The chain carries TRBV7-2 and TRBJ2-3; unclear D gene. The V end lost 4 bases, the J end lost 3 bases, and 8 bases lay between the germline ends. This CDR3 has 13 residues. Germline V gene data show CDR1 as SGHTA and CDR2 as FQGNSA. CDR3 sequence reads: CASSSPETDTQYF. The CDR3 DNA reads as TGTGCCAGCAGCTCCCCCGAGACAGATACGCAGTATTTT. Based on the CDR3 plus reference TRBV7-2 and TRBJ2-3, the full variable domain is GAGVSQSPSNKVTEKGKDVELRCDPISGHTALYWYRQSLGQGLEFLIYFQGNSAPDKSGLPSDRFSAERTGGSVSTLTIQRTQQEDSAVYLCASSSPETDTQYFGPGTRLTVL.

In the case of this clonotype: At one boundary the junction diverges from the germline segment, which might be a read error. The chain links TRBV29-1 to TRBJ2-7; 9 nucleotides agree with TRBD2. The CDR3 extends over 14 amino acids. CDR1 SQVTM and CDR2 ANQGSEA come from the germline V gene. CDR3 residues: CSVEVGTSSDEQYF. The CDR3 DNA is TGCAGCGTTGAAGTAGGGACTAGCTCCGACGAGCAGTACTTC.

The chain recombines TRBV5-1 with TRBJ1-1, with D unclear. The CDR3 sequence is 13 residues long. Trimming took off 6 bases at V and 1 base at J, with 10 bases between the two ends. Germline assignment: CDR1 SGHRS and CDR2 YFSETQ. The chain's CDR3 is CASTPDENTEAFF. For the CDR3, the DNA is TGCGCCAGCACCCCGGATGAGAACACTGAAGCTTTCTTT.

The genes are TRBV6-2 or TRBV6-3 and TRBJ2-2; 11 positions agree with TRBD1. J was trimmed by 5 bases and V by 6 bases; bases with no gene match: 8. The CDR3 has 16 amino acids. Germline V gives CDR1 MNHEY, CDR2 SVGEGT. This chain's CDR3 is CASSPRDRGFTGELFF. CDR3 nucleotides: TGTGCCAGCAGCCCCCGGGACAGGGGGTTTACCGGGGAGCTGTTTTTT.

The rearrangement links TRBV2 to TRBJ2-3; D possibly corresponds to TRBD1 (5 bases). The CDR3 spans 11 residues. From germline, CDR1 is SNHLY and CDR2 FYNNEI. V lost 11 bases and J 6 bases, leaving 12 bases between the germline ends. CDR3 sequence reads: CAPVQGDTQYF. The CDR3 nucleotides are TGTGCCCCTGTGCAGGGCGATACGCAGTATTTT.

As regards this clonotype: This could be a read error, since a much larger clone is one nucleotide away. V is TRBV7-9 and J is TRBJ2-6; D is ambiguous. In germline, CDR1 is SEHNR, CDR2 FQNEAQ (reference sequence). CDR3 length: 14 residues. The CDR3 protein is CANSQSSGANVLTF. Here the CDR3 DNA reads TGTGCCAACAGCCAGTCCTCTGGGGCCAACGTCCTGACTTTC.